One sample yielded the 20 T cell receptor beta chains listed below, sequenced in a study of blood T cell repertoires in COVID-19. Assay used: immunoSEQ multiplex PCR; TCRdb lists only in-frame clones, some missing. The sample includes around 160,000 clones, roughly nine tenths of them seen just once. Material for sequencing was peripheral blood. The receptor source for this set is a man between 60 and 75 years old with acute or convalescent COVID-19.

The CDR3 bases are TGTGCCAGCAGCTTGCGAGTAACCGGGGAGCTGTTTTTT. It encodes CASSLRVTGELFF. The rearrangement links TRBV5-6 to TRBJ2-2; D is undetermined. This CDR3 contains 13 residues. Germline CDR1 is SGHDT and CDR2 is YYEEEE. V was pared by 1 base and J by 5 bases, with 6 bases between.

This clone was picked up a small number of times. V is TRBV11-2 and J is TRBJ2-1; TRBD1 matches 7 bases. The CDR3 loop spans 16 amino acids. Germline V gives CDR1 SGHAT, CDR2 FQNNGV. J gave up 7 bases and V 5 bases, and 14 bases lay outside the gene matches. The CDR3 region is CASSQAMGQIANEQFF. CDR3 in DNA: TGTGCCAGCAGCCAGGCTATGGGACAGATTGCGAATGAGCAGTTCTTC.

J is TRBJ2-3 and V is TRBV9; tentative D call: TRBD1 (5 bases). Trimming took off 4 bases at V and 0 bases at J, with 12 bases between the two ends. This CDR3 comprises 15 residues. Germline V gives CDR1 SGDLS, CDR2 YYNGEE. DNA of the CDR3: TGTGCCAGCAGCTCCGACAGTTTGAGCACAGATACGCAGTATTTT. It yields the protein CASSSDSLSTDTQYF.

The chain is built from TRBV7-3 and TRBJ1-1; the D gene is possibly TRBD1 (6 bases). The length of the CDR3 is 13 residues. Trimming removed 3 bases at V and 5 bases at J, with 10 bases between. The germline gives CDR1 SGHTA, CDR2 FQGTGA. The CDR3: CASSFGQGTEAFF. For the CDR3, the DNA is TGTGCCAGCAGCTTCGGTCAGGGGACTGAAGCTTTCTTT.

V and J are TRBV7-3 and TRBJ1-2, with TRBD1 identical over 12 bases. CDR3 size: 14 residues. Looked up from germline, CDR1 is SGHTA and CDR2 is FQGTGA. V shed 5 bases and J 8 bases; nucleotides not matched to a gene: 6. The CDR3 loop reads CASSAGQGAGGYTF. The DNA of the CDR3 is TGTGCCAGCAGCGCGGGACAGGGGGCTGGGGGCTACACCTTC. The variable domain in full, with the rest retrieved from reference TRBV7-3 and TRBJ1-2, is GAGVSQTPSNKVTEKGKYVELRCDPISGHTALYWYRQSLGQGPEFLIYFQGTGAADDSGLPNDRFFAVRPEGSVSTLKIQRTERGDSAVYLCASSAGQGAGGYTFGSGTRLTVV.

This chain links TRBV6-1 with TRBJ2-7; TRBD1 matches 7 bases. Germline CDR1 MNHNS, CDR2 SASEGT. V shed 4 bases and J 5 bases; nucleotides not matched to a gene: 14. The CDR3 sequence is 16 residues long. The chain's CDR3 is CASSGQGRVLADEQYF. The CDR3 nucleotides read TGTGCCAGCAGTGGACAGGGTCGGGTACTGGCTGACGAGCAGTACTTC.

As regards this clone: The junction shows a germline mismatch at one end, possibly a read error. The chain recombines TRBV2 with TRBJ2-7, with 11 bases fitting TRBD1. Looked up from germline, CDR1 is SNHLY and CDR2 is FYNNEI. This CDR3 region has 16 residues. The chain's CDR3 is CASSEEPLGTGGVGCF. The DNA of the CDR3 is TGTGCCAGCAGTGAAGAGCCCCTTGGGACAGGGGGGGTCGGGTGCTTC.

The chain couples TRBV15 to TRBJ1-2; TRBD1 aligns across 7 bases. CDR1 and CDR2 from the germline V gene are LNHNV and YYDKDF (reference sequence). The CDR3 spans 15 residues. With 2 bases clipped from V and 4 bases from J, the junction kept 7 bases outside the gene matches. This CDR3 reads CATSRSAGGVYGYTF. CDR3 coding DNA: TGTGCCACCAGCAGAAGCGCAGGGGGTGTCTATGGCTACACCTTC.

This sequence joins TRBV2 and TRBJ1-5, with 7 bases matching TRBD1. Germline loops: CDR1 SNHLY, CDR2 FYNNEI. The CDR3 has 16 amino acids. V lost 5 bases and J lost 0; bases outside the gene matches: 7. The CDR3 protein is CASSLRQGDSNQPQHF. In DNA, the CDR3 is TGTGCCAGCAGTCTACGACAGGGAGATAGCAATCAGCCCCAGCATTTT.

The chain employs TRBV19 and TRBJ2-7, with 9 bases identical to TRBD2. The CDR3 covers 13 residues. V shed 4 bases and J 6 bases; nucleotides not matched to a gene: 4. Looked up from germline, CDR1 is LNHDA and CDR2 is SQIVND (reference sequence). Written as DNA, the CDR3 is TGTGCCAGTAGTAGGCGGGGGGGATTCGAGCAGTACTTC. Its translation: CASSRRGGFEQYF.

The rearrangement joins TRBV2 to TRBJ1-6; 7 bases align to TRBD1. Looked up from germline, CDR1 is SNHLY and CDR2 is FYNNEI. This CDR3 has 15 residues. Losses at the gene ends were 6 bases for V and 0 bases for J; bases not matched to a gene: 2. CDR3 loop: CASRGQSSYNSPLHF. CDR3 coding DNA: TGTGCCAGCAGGGGACAGAGCTCCTATAATTCACCCCTCCACTTT.

The chain combines TRBV7-2 with TRBJ1-5; 7 bases line up with TRBD1. CDR1 is SGHTA, CDR2 FQGNSA, per germline. The length of the CDR3 is 16 residues. J gave up 7 bases and V 1 base, and 10 bases lay outside the gene matches. The CDR3 DNA is TGTGCCAGCAGCTTAGAATTGGGACAGCCCGGACAGCCCCAGCATTTT. It encodes CASSLELGQPGQPQHF.

This clone appeared a single time. This sequence joins TRBV4-1 and TRBJ2-3; TRBD2 agrees at 9 bases. The germline V gene encodes CDR1 MGHRA and CDR2 YSYEKL. Trimming cost V 3 bases and J 0 bases; bases outside gene matches: 7. The CDR3 consists of 17 residues. CDR3 nucleotides: TGCGCCAGCAGCCACTCGACTAGCGGCCTGAGCACAGATACGCAGTATTTT. It is translated as CASSHSTSGLSTDTQYF.

The rearrangement uses TRBV6-6 and TRBJ2-3; 7 bases fit TRBD1. The length of the CDR3 is 16 residues. Germline V gene data show CDR1 as MNHNY and CDR2 as SVGAGI (reference sequence). V lost 6 bases to trimming and J lost 4 bases; unmatched junction nucleotides: 13. The CDR3 region is CASSLPDRALADTQYF. DNA for the CDR3: TGTGCCAGCAGCTTACCTGACAGGGCTCTTGCAGATACGCAGTATTTT.

The chain is built from TRBV30 and TRBJ1-1; D is undetermined. V was trimmed by 1 base and J by 11 bases, leaving 11 bases between them. The length of the CDR3 is 11 residues. Germline V CDR1 and CDR2: GTSNPN, SVGIG (reference sequence). The CDR3 DNA sequence: TGTGCCTGGAGTGGTTTCGGAGGGGCTTTCTTT. Translation gives CAWSGFGGAFF.

V usage is TRBV24-1 and J usage is TRBJ2-3, with 7 bases aligning to TRBD1. The CDR3 consists of 19 residues. Germline lookup yields CDR1 KGHDR and CDR2 SFDVKD. V was pared by 5 bases and J by 0 bases, with 16 bases of the junction left unmatched. DNA of the CDR3: TGTGCCACCAGTGGCCCGGCGCCAGAGGGGGCGCTTAGCACAGATACGCAGTATTTT. Translating it yields CATSGPAPEGALSTDTQYF.

The rearrangement uses TRBV3-1 (or the pseudogene TRBV3-2) and TRBJ1-2; TRBD1 agrees at 11 bases. Germline lookup yields CDR1 LGHDT and CDR2 YNNKEL (reference sequence). V was pared by 4 bases and J by 0 bases, with 1 base of the junction left unmatched. The CDR3 has 15 amino acids. This CDR3 is CASSLGQGANYGYTF. The CDR3 region has the DNA TGTGCCAGCAGCCTGGGACAGGGGGCTAACTATGGCTACACCTTC.

The chain uses TRBV6-5 and TRBJ2-1, with a possible D match to TRBD2 (6 bases). Trimming left V 5 bases short and J 7 bases short, with 18 bases between. The CDR3 sequence is 15 residues long. Germline V gives CDR1 MNHEY, CDR2 SVGAGI. CDR3 DNA: TGTGCCAGCAGTCCAGGGTTTTTGCGGGAAAATGAGCAGTTCTTC. It codes for CASSPGFLRENEQFF.

The chain employs TRBV5-1 and TRBJ1-2; 10 positions agree with TRBD1. Germline V CDR1 and CDR2: SGHRS, YFSETQ. The J segment lost 6 bases and the V segment lost 2 bases, leaving 7 bases of the junction unmatched. The CDR3 contains 15 residues. CDR3 in DNA: TGCGCCAGCAGCTTAATCGGGACAGGGGTGAATGGCTACACCTTC. Amino acid sequence: CASSLIGTGVNGYTF.

The chain joins TRBV19 to TRBJ2-1; D not certain. This CDR3 contains 16 residues. Trimming shortened V by 5 bases and J by 3 bases, and 17 bases separated the two germline ends. Germline CDR1 reads LNHDA; CDR2 reads SQIVND (reference sequence). The CDR3: CASSLPGIEVYNEQFF. DNA of the CDR3: TGTGCCAGTAGTCTCCCGGGTATTGAGGTCTACAATGAGCAGTTCTTC.